This TCR beta chain was captured by sequencing in a study of long-term antiretroviral therapy in people with HIV. With survey level as its setting, the immunoSEQ assay was v3.0. The protocol was immunoSEQ multiplex PCR, while the TCRdb copy is restricted to in-frame clones and leaves out a portion. Among around 28,000 clones listed, 70% to 90% were seen once. This CDR3 is 15 amino acids long. V was shortened by 6 bases and J by 1 base, with 15 bases between the two germline ends. CDR1 is SNHLY and CDR2 is FYNNEI in the germline V gene. This material consisted of unsorted PBMCs, taken 0.8 years after starting antiretroviral therapy. The chain joins TRBV2 to TRBJ1-1; D possibly corresponds to TRBD1 (5 bases). This sequence was found in a woman aged 30 to 39 with HIV. The CDR3 DNA sequence: TGTGCCAGCAGAGAAAGGGGCTGGGCGAACACTGAAGCTTTCTTT. This sequence encodes CASRERGWANTEAFF. The full variable domain, completed using reference TRBV2 and TRBJ1-1, is EPEVTQTPSHQVTQMGQEVILRCVPISNHLYFYWYRQILGQKVEFLVSFYNNEISEKSEIFDDQFSVERPDGSNFTLKIRSTKLEDSAMYFCASRERGWANTEAFFGQGTRLTVV.